One T cell receptor (beta chain) is described in this entry. CDR1 is SGHNT and CDR2 is YYREEE in the germline V gene (reference sequence). The V gene end was trimmed by 4 bases and the J gene end by 5 bases; junction bases not matched to a gene: 3. This CDR3 is 15 amino acids long. Whole blood was used without fractionation, so all unsorted peripheral T cells were included. cDNA was made from approximately 500 ng RNA using alpha and beta constant primers. Alpha and beta chain libraries were made separately by chain-specific third strand synthesis with multiplexing indices. TCRdb redid the calling of the 5' RACE reads with MiXCR, one entry per CDR3 protein. Of nearly 7,500 distinct CDR3 sequences in the sample, about 10% were seen once. This entry comes from a study of HIV-infected patients and healthy controls.

This clonotype was obtained from an adult with HIV infection. This chain uses TRBV5-4 with TRBJ2-2, with 12 bases lining up with TRBD2. Here the sequenced sample was blood, taken before antiretroviral therapy. CDR3 loop: CASSLGLAGTGELFF. CDR3 nucleotide sequence: TGTGCCAGCAGCCTGGGACTAGCGGGTACCGGGGAGCTGTTTTTT.